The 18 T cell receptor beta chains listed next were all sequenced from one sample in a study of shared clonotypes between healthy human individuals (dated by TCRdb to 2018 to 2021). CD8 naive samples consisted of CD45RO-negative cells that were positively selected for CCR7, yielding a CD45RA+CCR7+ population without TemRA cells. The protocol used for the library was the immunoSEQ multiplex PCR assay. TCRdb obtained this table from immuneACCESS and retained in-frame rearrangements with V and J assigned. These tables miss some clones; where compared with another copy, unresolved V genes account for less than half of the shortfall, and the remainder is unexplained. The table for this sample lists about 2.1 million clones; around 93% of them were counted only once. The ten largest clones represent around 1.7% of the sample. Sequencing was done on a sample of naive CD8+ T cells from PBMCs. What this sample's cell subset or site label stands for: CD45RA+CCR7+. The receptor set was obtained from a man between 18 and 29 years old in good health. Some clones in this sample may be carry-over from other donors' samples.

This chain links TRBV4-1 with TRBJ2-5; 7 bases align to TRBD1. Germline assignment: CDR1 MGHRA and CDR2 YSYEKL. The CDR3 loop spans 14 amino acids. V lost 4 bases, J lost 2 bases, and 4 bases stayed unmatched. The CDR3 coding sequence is TGCGCCAGCAGCCTACAGGACAGGCAAGAGACCCAGTACTTC. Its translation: CASSLQDRQETQYF.

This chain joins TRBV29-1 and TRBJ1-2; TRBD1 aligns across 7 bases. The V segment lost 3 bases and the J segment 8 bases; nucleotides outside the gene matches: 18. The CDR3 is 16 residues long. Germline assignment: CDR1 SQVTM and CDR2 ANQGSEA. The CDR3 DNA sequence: TGCAGCGTTGACCTGCGGGACAGTTCCTTAAAGCGGGGCTACACCTTC. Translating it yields CSVDLRDSSLKRGYTF.

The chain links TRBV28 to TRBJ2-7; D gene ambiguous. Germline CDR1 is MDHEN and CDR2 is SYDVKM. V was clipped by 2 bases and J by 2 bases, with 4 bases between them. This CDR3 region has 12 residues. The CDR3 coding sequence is TGTGCCAGCAGTTTACTTCCCTACGAGCAGTACTTC. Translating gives CASSLLPYEQYF.

The CDR3 sequence: CATRERQTYEQYF. The DNA of the CDR3 is TGTGCCACTCGGGAGCGACAAACCTACGAGCAGTACTTC. The chain recombines TRBV27 with TRBJ2-7; tentative D call: TRBD2 (6 bases). The CDR3 has 13 residues. The germline V gene encodes CDR1 MNHEY and CDR2 SMNVEV (reference sequence). V was cut by 10 bases and J by 2 bases, with 15 bases left in between.

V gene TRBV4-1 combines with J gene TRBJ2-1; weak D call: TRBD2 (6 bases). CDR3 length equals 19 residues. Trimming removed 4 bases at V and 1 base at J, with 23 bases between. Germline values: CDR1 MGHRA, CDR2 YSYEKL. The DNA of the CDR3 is TGCGCCAGCAGCCGATCCTGGAGCGGGCAATCCTTTTCCTACAATGAGCAGTTCTTC. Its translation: CASSRSWSGQSFSYNEQFF.

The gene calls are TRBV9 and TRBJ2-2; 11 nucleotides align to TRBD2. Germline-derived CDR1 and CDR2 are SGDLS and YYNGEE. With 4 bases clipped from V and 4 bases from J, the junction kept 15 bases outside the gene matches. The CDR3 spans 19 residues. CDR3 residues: CASSLPGTSGPARTGELFF. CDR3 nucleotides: TGTGCCAGCAGCCTCCCCGGGACTAGCGGACCCGCGCGCACCGGGGAGCTGTTTTTT.

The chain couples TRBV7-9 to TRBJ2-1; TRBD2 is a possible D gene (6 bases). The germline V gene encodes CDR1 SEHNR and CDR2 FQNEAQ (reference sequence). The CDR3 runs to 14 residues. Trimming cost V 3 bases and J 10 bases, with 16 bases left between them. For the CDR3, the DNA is TGTGCCAGCAGCTTTCGGGGGAGGTCGGAGGAGCAGTTCTTC. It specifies CASSFRGRSEEQFF.

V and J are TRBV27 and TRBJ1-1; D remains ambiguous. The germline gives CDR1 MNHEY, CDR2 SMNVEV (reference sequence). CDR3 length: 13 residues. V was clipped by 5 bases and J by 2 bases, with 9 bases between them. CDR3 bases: TGTGCCAGCAGTCATACAGCTAACACTGAAGCTTTCTTT. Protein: CASSHTANTEAFF.

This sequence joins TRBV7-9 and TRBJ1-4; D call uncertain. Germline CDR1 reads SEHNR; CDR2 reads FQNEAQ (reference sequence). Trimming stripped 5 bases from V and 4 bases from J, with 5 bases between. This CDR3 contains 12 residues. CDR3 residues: CASSALNEKLFF. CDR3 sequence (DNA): TGTGCCAGCAGCGCCCTTAATGAAAAACTGTTTTTT. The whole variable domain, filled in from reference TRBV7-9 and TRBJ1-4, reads DTGVSQNPRHKITKRGQNVTFRCDPISEHNRLYWYRQTLGQGPEFLTYFQNEAQLEKSRLLSDRFSAERPKGSFSTLEIQRTEQGDSAMYLCASSALNEKLFFGSGTQLSVL.

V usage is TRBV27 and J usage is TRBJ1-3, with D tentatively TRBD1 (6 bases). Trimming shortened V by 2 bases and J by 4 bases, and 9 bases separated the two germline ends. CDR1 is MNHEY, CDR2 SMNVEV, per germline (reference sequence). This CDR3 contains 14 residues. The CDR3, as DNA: TGTGCCAGCAGTTTACAAGGGGGAGGAAACACCATATATTTT. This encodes CASSLQGGGNTIYF.

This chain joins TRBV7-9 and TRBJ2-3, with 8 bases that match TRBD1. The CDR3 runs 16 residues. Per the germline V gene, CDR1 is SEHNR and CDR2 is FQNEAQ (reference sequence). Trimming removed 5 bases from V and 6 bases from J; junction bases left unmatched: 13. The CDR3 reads CASSRPGQASSDTQYF. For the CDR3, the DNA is TGTGCCAGCAGCCGACCGGGACAGGCTTCCTCGGATACGCAGTATTTT.

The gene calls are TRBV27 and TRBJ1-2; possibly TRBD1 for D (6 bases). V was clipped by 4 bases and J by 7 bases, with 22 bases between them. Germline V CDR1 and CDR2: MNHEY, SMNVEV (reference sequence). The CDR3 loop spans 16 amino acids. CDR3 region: CASSSYPDRQVLGYTF. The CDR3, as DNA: TGTGCCAGCAGTTCGTATCCAGACAGGCAGGTTCTTGGCTACACCTTC.

In nucleotides, the CDR3 is TGTGCCAGCAGCGTGACAGGGGCGGGACGGGAGACCCAGTACTTC. Its protein product is CASSVTGAGRETQYF. This chain uses TRBV9 with TRBJ2-5; 8 bases are a match to TRBD1. The CDR3 is 15 residues long. V was clipped by 2 bases and J by 5 bases; unmatched bases: 8. Germline V lookup: CDR1 SGDLS, CDR2 YYNGEE.

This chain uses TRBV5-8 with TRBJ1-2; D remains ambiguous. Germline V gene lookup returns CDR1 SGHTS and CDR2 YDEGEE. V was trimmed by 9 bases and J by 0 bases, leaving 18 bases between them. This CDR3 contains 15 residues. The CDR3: CAIRRVLSPNYGYTF. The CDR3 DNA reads TGTGCCATCCGACGGGTCCTTTCCCCTAACTATGGCTACACCTTC.

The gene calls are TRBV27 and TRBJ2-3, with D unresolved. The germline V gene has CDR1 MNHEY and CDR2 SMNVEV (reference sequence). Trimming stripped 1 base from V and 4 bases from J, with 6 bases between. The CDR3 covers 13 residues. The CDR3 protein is CASSLLVPDTQYF. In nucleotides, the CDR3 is TGTGCCAGCAGTTTATTAGTCCCAGATACGCAGTATTTT.

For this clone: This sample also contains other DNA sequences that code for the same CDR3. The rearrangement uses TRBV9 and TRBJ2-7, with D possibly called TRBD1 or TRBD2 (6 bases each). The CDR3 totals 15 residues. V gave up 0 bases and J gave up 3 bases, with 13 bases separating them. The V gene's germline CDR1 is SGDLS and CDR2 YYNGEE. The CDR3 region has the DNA TGTGCCAGCAGCGTAGGAGGGGGAGGTGGCTACGAGCAGTACTTC. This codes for CASSVGGGGGYEQYF.

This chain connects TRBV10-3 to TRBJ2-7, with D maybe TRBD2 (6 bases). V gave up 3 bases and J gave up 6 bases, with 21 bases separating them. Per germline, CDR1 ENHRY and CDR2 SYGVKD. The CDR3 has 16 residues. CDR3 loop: CAISDPAGTPDPEQYF. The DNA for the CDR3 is TGTGCCATCAGTGACCCGGCCGGGACTCCCGATCCCGAGCAGTACTTC.

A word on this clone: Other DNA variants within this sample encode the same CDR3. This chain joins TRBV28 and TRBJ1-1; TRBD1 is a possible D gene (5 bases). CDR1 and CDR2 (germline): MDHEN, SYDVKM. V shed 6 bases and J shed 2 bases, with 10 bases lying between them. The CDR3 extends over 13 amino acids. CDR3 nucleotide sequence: TGTGCCAGCAGCCCCGGGGGTAACACTGAAGCTTTCTTT. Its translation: CASSPGGNTEAFF. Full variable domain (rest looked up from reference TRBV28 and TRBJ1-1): DVKVTQSSRYLVKRTGEKVFLECVQDMDHENMFWYRQDPGLGLRLIYFSYDVKMKEKGDIPEGYSVSREKKERFSLILESASTNQTSMYLCASSPGGNTEAFFGQGTRLTVV.